This T cell receptor (beta chain) is drawn from a study of PD-1 blockade in mismatch repair-deficient tumors. The protocol was immunoSEQ multiplex PCR, while the TCRdb copy is restricted to in-frame clones and leaves out a portion. The sample holds around 48,000 clones, around 82% seen once. V lost 2 bases and J lost 2; bases outside the gene matches: 5. Germline loops: CDR1 SGHDN, CDR2 FVKESK. The CDR3 consists of 15 residues. The sequencing used peripheral blood, collected 4 weeks after starting pembrolizumab. V and J are TRBV14 and TRBJ2-7; 8 nucleotides agree with TRBD1. This sequence was found in an adult with mismatch repair-deficient cancer. In DNA, the CDR3 is TGTGCCAGCAGCCAAACAGGGGGTCGACCCTACGAGCAGTACTTC. Translated, it gives CASSQTGGRPYEQYF.